This TCR beta chain emerged from a study of cytomegalovirus exposure and HLA in healthy donors. As regards this clone: The antigen is unknown.

The PCR was carried out with 60 Vbeta primers and 13 Jbeta primers. Some clones are missing from TCRdb's copy, which holds only in-frame ones; the method was immunoSEQ multiplex PCR. The sample has roughly 120,000 clones, approximately 77% seen once; the top ten hold roughly 4.5%. Study results and caveats: TCR beta sequences numbering under 20,000 were associated with HLA alleles at 0.05 false discovery rate in a later analysis. Common viral pathogens seemed to be connected with several of the most significant clusters, according to a later analysis. As immune exposure information, only CMV serostatus was available.

The source is a middle-aged man in good health and CMV-seropositive. Sequenced input: PBMCs.

The CDR3 loop is CAIRRAGDSNQPQHF. CDR3 coding DNA: TGTGCCATCAGAAGGGCAGGGGATAGCAATCAGCCCCAGCATTTT. The rearrangement uses TRBV10-3 and TRBJ1-5; TRBD1 is a possible D gene (6 bases). This CDR3 comprises 15 residues. Germline V gene data show CDR1 as ENHRY and CDR2 as SYGVKD. V was clipped by 6 bases and J by 0 bases, with 12 bases between them.